This T cell receptor beta chain was identified during a study of blood T cell repertoires in COVID-19. Background on the study: Italy, Spain and the United States were the sources of the convalescent and acute COVID-19 samples. Sources were T cells, B-cell-depleted T cells, or PBMCs; the material itself was cDNA or gDNA.

Libraries were prepared by immunoSEQ multiplex PCR; TCRdb keeps only in-frame clonotypes and omits some of them. The sample has around 440,000 clones; 88% are singletons. Seattle enrolled patients during active infection and tracked them longitudinally. The CDR3 sequence is 13 residues long. Germline assignment: CDR1 ENHRY and CDR2 SYGVKD. Trimming took 5 bases from V and 5 from J, leaving 9 bases between them. The chain has TRBV10-3 and TRBJ2-2, with D possibly matching TRBD1 (5 bases). This receptor was obtained from a woman aged 45-65 years with COVID-19, enrolled during active disease. The sequenced sample was peripheral blood. CDR3 DNA: TGTGCCATCAGTCGGCAGGGTACCGGGGAGCTGTTTTTT. Residues: CAISRQGTGELFF.